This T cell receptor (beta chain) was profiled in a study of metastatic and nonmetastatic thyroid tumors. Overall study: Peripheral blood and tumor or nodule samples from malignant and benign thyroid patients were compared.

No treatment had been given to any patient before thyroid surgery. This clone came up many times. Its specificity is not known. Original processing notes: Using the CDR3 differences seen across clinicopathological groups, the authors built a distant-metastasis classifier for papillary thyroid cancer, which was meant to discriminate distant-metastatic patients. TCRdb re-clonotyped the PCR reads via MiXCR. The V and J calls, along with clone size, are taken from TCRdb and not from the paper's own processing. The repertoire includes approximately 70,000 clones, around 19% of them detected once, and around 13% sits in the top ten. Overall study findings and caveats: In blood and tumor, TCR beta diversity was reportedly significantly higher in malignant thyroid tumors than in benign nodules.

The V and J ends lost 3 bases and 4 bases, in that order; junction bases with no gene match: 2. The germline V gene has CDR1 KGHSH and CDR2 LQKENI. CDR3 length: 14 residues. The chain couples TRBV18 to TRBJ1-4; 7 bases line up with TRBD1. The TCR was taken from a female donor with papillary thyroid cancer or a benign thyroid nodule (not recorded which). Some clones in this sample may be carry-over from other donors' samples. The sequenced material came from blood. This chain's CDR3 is CASSPNRGNEKLFF. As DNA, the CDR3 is TGTGCCAGCTCACCCAACAGGGGTAATGAAAAACTGTTTTTT. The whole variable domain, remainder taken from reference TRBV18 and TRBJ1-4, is NAGVMQNPRHLVRRRGQEARLRCSPMKGHSHVYWYRQLPEEGLKFMVYLQKENIIDESGMPKERFSAEFPKEGPSILRIQQVVRGDSAAYFCASSPNRGNEKLFFGSGTQLSVL.